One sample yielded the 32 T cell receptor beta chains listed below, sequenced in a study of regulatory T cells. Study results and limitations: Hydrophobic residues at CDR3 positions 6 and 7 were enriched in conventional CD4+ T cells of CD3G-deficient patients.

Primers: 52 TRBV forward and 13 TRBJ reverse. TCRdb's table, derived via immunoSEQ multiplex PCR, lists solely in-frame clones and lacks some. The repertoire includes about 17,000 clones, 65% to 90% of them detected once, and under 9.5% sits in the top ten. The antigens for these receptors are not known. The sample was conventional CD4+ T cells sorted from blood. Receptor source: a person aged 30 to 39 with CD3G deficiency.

The CDR3 protein is CASTKRGDSITDTQYF. CDR3 in DNA: TGTGCCAGCACTAAGAGGGGTGACAGTATCACAGATACGCAGTATTTT. The chain combines TRBV7-8 with TRBJ2-3; D could derive from TRBD1 or TRBD2 (5 bases each). Trimming left V 7 bases short and J 2 bases short, with 19 bases between. The CDR3 spans 16 residues. From germline, CDR1 is SGHVS and CDR2 FQNEAQ.

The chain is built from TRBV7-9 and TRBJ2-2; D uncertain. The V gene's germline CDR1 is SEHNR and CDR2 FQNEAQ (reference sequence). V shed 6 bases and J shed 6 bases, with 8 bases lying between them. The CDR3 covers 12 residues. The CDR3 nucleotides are TGTGCCAGCAGTTTTAGGCCCGGGGAGCTGTTTTTT. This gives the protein CASSFRPGELFF. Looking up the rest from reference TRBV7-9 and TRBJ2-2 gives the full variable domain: DTGVSQNPRHKITKRGQNVTFRCDPISEHNRLYWYRQTLGQGPEFLTYFQNEAQLEKSRLLSDRFSAERPKGSFSTLEIQRTEQGDSAMYLCASSFRPGELFFGEGSRLTVL.

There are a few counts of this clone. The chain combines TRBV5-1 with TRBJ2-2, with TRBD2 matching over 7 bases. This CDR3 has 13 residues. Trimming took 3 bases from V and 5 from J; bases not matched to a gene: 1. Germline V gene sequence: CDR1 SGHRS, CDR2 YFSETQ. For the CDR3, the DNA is TGCGCCAGCAGCTCGCGGGAGACCGGGGAGCTGTTTTTT. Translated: CASSSRETGELFF.

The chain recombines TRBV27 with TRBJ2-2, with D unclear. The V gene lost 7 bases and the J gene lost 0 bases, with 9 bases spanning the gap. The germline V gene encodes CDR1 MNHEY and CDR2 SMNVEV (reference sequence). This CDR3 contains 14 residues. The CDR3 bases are TGTGCCAGCAAGGGAAGGTCGAACACCGGGGAGCTGTTTTTT. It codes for CASKGRSNTGELFF.

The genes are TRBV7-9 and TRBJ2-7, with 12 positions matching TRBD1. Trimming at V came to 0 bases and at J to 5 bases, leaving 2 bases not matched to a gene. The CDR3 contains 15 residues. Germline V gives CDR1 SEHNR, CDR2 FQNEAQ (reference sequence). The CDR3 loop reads CASSLAGTGGHEQYF. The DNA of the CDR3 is TGTGCCAGCAGCTTAGCCGGGACAGGGGGCCACGAGCAGTACTTC.

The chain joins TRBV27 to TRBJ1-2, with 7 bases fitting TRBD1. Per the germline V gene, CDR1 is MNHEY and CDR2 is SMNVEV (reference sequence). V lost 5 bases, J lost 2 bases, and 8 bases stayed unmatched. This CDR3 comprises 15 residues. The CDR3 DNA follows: TGTGCCAGCAGTCCTCTTATGACAGGGAACTATGGCTACACCTTC. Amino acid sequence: CASSPLMTGNYGYTF.

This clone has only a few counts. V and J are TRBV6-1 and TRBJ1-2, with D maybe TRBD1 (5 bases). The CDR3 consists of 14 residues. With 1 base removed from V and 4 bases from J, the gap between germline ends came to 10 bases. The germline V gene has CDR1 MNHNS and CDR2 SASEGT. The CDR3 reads CASSEGLGGYGYTF. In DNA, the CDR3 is TGTGCCAGCAGTGAAGGCCTCGGGGGCTATGGCTACACCTTC.

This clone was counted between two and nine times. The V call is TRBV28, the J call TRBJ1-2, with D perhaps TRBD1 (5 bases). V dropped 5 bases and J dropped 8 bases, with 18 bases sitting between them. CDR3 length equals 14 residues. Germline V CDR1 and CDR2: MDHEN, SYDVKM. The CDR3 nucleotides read TGTGCCAGCAGTCTCTGGTCAGGGAGGAAGGGCTACACCTTC. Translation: CASSLWSGRKGYTF.

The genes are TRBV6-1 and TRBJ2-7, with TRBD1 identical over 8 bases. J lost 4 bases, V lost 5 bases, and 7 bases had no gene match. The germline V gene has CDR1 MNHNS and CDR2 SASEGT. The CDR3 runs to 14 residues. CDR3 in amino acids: CASSRSGQVYEQYF. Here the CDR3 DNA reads TGTGCCAGCAGTAGATCGGGACAGGTGTACGAGCAGTACTTC.

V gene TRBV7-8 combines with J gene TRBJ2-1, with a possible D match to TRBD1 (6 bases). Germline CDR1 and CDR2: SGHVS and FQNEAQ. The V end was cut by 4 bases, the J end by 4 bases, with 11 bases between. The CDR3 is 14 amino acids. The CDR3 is CASSSAGVYNEQFF. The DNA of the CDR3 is TGTGCCAGCAGCTCCGCAGGGGTATACAATGAGCAGTTCTTC.

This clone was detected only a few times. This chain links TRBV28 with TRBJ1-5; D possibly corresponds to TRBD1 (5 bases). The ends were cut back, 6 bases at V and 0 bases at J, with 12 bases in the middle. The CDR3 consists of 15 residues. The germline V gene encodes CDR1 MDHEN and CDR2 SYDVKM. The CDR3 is CASRAGGYSNQPQHF. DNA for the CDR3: TGTGCCAGCAGGGCCGGGGGATATAGCAATCAGCCCCAGCATTTT.

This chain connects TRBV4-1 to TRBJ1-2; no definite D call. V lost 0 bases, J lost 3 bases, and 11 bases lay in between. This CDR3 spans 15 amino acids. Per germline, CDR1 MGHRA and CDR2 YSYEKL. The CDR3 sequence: CASSQEARPYYGYTF. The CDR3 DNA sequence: TGCGCCAGCAGCCAAGAGGCCCGACCGTACTATGGCTACACCTTC.

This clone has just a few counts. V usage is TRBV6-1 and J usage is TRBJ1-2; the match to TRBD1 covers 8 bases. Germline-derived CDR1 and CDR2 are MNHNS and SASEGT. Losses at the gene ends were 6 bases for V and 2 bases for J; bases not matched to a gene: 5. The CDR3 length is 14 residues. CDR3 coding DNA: TGTGCCAGCAGCTCCCGGACAGGGAACTATGGCTACACCTTC. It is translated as CASSSRTGNYGYTF.

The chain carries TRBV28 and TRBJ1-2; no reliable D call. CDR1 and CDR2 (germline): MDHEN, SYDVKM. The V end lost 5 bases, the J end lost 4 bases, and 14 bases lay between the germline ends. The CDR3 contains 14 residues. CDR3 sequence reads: CASSQSDTLYGYTF. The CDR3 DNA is TGTGCCAGCAGTCAATCAGACACCCTCTATGGCTACACCTTC.

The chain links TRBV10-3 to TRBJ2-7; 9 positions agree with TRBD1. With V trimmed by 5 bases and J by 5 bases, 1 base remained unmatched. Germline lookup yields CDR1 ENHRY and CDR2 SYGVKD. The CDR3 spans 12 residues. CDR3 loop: CAISRTGDEQYF. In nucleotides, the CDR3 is TGTGCCATCAGTAGGACAGGGGACGAGCAGTACTTC.

DNA of the CDR3: TGTGCCAGTAGTACCATACACAGGGAGAACACTGAAGCTTTCTTT. It codes for CASSTIHRENTEAFF. V gene TRBV19 combines with J gene TRBJ1-1; possible D gene TRBD1, 6 bases. The CDR3 covers 15 residues. V was pared by 4 bases and J by 1 base, with 13 bases between. Germline CDR1 is LNHDA and CDR2 is SQIVND (reference sequence). The full variable domain, rest sourced from reference TRBV19 and TRBJ1-1, is DGGITQSPKYLFRKEGQNVTLSCEQNLNHDAMYWYRQDPGQGLRLIYYSQIVNDFQKGDIAEGYSVSREKKESFPLTVTSAQKNPTAFYLCASSTIHRENTEAFFGQGTRLTVV.

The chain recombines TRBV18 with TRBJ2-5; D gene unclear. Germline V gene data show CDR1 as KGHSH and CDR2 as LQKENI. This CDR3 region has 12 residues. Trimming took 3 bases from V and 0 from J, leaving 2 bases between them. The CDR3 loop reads CASSPNQETQYF. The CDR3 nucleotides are TGTGCCAGCTCACCTAACCAAGAGACCCAGTACTTC.

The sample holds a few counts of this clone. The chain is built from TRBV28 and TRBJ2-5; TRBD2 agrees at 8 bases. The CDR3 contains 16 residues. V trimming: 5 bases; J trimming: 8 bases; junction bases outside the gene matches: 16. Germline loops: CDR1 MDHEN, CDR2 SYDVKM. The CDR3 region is CASSPTGRGGRETQYF. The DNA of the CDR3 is TGTGCCAGCAGTCCTACGGGTCGGGGGGGGCGAGAAACCCAGTACTTC.

The CDR3 loop reads CASSSGPLGEKLFF. The DNA for the CDR3 is TGTGCCAGCAGTTCGGGACCGCTTGGGGAAAAACTGTTTTTT. V gene TRBV28 combines with J gene TRBJ1-4; tentative D call: TRBD1 (5 bases). V was clipped by 4 bases and J by 8 bases, with 14 bases between them. The CDR3 covers 14 residues. Germline CDR1 reads MDHEN; CDR2 reads SYDVKM.

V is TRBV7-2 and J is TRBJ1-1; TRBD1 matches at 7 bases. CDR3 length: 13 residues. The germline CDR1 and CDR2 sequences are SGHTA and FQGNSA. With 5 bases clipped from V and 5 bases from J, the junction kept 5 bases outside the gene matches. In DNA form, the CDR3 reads TGTGCCAGCAGCAACTACAGGGGTACTGAAGCTTTCTTT. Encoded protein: CASSNYRGTEAFF.

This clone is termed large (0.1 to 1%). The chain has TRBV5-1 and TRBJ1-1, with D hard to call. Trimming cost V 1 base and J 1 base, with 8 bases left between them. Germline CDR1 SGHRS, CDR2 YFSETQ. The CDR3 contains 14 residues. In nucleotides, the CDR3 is TGCGCCAGCAGCTTGTCCGACGCGAACACTGAAGCTTTCTTT. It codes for CASSLSDANTEAFF.

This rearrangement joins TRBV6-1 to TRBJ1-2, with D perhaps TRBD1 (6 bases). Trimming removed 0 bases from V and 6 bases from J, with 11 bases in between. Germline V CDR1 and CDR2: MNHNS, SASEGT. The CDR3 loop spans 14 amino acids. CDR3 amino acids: CASSEAWRGNGYTF. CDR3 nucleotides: TGTGCCAGCAGTGAAGCATGGAGGGGGAATGGCTACACCTTC.

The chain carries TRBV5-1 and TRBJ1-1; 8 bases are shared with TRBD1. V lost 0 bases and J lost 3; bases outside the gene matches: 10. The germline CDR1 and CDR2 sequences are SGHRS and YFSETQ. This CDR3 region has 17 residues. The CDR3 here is CASSLAGRGRGDTEAFF. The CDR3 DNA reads TGCGCCAGCAGCTTGGCCGGCAGGGGGCGAGGGGACACTGAAGCTTTCTTT.

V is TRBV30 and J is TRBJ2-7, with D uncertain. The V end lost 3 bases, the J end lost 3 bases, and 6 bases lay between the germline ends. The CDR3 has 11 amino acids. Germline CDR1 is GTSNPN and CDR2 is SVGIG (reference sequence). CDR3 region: CAWSAFYEQYF. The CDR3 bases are TGTGCCTGGAGCGCCTTCTACGAGCAGTACTTC.

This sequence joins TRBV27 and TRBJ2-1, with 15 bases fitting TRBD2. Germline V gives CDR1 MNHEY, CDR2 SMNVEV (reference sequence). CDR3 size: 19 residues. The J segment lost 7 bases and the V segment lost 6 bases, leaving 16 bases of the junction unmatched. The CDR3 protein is CASSPKGLAGGWSRNEQFF. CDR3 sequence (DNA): TGTGCCAGCAGCCCGAAGGGACTAGCGGGAGGTTGGAGTCGGAATGAGCAGTTCTTC.

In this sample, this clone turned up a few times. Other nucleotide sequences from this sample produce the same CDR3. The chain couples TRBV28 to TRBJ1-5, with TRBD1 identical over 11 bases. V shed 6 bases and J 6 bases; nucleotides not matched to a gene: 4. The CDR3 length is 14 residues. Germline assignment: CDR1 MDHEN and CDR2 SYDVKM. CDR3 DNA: TGTGCCAGCAGCCGGACAGGGGGCGGTCAGCCCCAGCATTTT. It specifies CASSRTGGGQPQHF.

CDR3 sequence (DNA): TGTGCCAGCAGCTTTCGGAACACCGGGGAGCTGTTTTTT. Its translation: CASSFRNTGELFF. The gene calls are TRBV7-8 and TRBJ2-2; D unresolved. The CDR3 covers 13 residues. V was pared by 3 bases and J by 1 base, with 3 bases between. The V gene's germline CDR1 is SGHVS and CDR2 FQNEAQ. The variable domain in full, completed from reference TRBV7-8 and TRBJ2-2, reads GAGVSQSPRYKVAKRGQDVALRCDPISGHVSLFWYQQALGQGPEFLTYFQNEAQLDKSGLPSDRFFAERPEGSVSTLKIQRTQQEDSAVYLCASSFRNTGELFFGEGSRLTVL.

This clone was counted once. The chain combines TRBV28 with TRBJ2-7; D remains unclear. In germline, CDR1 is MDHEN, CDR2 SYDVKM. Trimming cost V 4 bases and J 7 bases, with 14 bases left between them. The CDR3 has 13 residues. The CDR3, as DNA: TGTGCCAGCAGTTACTCCCACGGCAGGGAGCAGTACTTC. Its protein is CASSYSHGREQYF.

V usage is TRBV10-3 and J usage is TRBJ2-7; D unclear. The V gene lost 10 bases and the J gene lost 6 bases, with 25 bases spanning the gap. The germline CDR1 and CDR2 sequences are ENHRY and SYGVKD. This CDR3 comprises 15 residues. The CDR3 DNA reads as TGTGCCACCCAATGGGTAGCAGTTGCCCTGTCCGAGCAGTACTTC. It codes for CATQWVAVALSEQYF.

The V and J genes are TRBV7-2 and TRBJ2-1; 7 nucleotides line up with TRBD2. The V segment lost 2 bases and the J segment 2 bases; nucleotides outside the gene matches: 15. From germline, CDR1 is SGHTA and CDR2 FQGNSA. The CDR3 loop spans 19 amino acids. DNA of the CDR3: TGTGCCAGCAGCTTACGTGCGACTAGCATCCCCGGTCCCTACAATGAGCAGTTCTTC. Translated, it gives CASSLRATSIPGPYNEQFF.

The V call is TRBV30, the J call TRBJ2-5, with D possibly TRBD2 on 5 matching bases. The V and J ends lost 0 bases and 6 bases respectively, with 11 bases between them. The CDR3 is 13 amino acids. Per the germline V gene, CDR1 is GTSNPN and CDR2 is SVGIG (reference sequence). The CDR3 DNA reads TGTGCCTGGAGTGTACGGGGAATGAAGACCCAGTACTTC. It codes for CAWSVRGMKTQYF. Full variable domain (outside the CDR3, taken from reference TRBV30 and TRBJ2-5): SQTIHQWPATLVQPVGSPLSLECTVEGTSNPNLYWYRQAAGRGLQLLFYSVGIGQISSEVPQNLSASRPQDRQFILSSKKLLLSDSGFYLCAWSVRGMKTQYFGPGTRLLVL.

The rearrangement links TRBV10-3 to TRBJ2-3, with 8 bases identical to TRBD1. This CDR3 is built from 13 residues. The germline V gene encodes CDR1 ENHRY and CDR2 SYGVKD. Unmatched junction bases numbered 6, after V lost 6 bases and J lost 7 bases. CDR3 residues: CAIRGQGAHTQYF. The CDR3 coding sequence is TGTGCCATCAGGGGGCAGGGGGCTCATACGCAGTATTTT.